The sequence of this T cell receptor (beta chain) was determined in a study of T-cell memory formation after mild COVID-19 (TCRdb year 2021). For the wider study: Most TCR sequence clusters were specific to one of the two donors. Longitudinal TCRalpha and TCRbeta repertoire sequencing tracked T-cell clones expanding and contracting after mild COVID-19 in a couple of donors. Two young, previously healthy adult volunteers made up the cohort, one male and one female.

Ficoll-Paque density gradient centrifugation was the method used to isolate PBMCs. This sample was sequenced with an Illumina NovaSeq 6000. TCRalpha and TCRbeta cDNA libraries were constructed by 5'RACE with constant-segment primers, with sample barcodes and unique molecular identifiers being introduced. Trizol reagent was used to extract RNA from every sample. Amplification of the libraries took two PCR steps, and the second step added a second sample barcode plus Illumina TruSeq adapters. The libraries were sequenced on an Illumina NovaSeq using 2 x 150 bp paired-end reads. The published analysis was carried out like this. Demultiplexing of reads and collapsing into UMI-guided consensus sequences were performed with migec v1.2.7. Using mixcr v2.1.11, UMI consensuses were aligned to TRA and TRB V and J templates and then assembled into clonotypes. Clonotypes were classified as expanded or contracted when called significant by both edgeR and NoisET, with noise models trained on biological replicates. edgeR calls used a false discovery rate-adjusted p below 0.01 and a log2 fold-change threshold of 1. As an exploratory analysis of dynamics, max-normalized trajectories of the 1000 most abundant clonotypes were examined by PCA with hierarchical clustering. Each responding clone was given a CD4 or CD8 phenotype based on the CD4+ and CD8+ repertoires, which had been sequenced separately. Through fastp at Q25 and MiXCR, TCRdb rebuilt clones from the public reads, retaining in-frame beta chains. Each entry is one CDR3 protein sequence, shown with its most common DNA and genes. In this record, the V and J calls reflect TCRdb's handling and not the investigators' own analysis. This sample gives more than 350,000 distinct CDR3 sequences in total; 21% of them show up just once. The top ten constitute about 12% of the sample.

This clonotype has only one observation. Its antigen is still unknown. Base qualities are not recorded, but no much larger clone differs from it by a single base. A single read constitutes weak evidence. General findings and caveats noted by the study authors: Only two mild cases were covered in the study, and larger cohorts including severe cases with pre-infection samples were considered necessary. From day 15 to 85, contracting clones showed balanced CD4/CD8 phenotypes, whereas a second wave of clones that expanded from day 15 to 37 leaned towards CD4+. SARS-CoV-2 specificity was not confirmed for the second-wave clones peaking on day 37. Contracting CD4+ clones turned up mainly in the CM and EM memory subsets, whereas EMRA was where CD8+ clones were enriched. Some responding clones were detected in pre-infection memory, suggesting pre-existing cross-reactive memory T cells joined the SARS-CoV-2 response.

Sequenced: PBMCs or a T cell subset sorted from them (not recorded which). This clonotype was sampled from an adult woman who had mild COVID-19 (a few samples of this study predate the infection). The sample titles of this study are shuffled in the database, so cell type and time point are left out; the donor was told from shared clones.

The DNA sequence is TGTGCCAGCAGCTTAGCGGCTAGCGGGACCTACGAGCAGTACTTC. Its translation is CASSLAASGTYEQYF. This chain is built from TRBV7-9 and TRBJ2-7; TRBD2 aligns with 9 central bases. The CDR3 starts with the cysteine, ends with the phenylalanine, and has 15 residues. The kept DNA is CDR3 alone, 45 bases in frame from the first base. V loses 0 bases at its end and J loses 2 bases; junction bases beyond the gene matches: 2. The germline V gene (reference sequence) specifies SEHNR as CDR1 and FQNEAQ as CDR2.